This T cell receptor (beta chain) was observed in a study of T cell responses to AZD1222 COVID-19 vaccine. The V and J ends lost 1 base and 3 bases respectively, with 10 bases between them. Germline loops: CDR1 SGHDN, CDR2 FVKESK. CDR3 length: 14 amino acids. Study-wide findings and caveats: Dominant at 160-218 and 743-854, vaccine-associated CD4 TCRs also spanned spike. Sampling that yielded the repertoires occurred only after the peak T cell response. The study found Spike-specific TCR breadth and depth rose after two AZD1222 doses.

Sequencing was performed with immunoSEQ multiplex PCR; in TCRdb, only in-frame clones are kept and a portion is missing. The table records around 110,000 clones, 90% of them present only once. Turning to this clone: What it binds is not known.

This receptor was taken from an adult who received the AZD1222 COVID-19 vaccine. Sequenced here: peripheral blood, sampled 28 days after the second AZD1222 dose. The V gene is TRBV14, the J gene TRBJ2-7, with D possibly called TRBD1 or TRBD2 (5 bases each). DNA of the CDR3: TGTGCCAGCAGCCAAGCAGGGACCAACTACGAGCAGTACTTC. Translated: CASSQAGTNYEQYF.